Listed below are T cell receptor beta chains from one sample, sequenced in a study of tumor-infiltrating lymphocytes in localized non-small cell lung cancer. This table comes from immunoSEQ multiplex PCR, and its TCRdb copy is limited to in-frame clones, with some not included. The table records approximately 14,000 clones, 81% of them present only once. Sequencing was performed on lung tumor tissue. These receptors all stem from a human donor with non-small cell lung cancer. Each CDR3 is given with its conserved first and last residue. The D gene is left open where the match is weak.

CAISESLYVELFF	13	.	TRBV10-3
CASSAGQAKGYTF	13	.	TRBV6-5
CSVRGEVTGELFF	13	.	TRBV29-1
CAWSEGSNQPQHF	13	.	TRBV30
CASSPVIRQGRLGYTF	16	TRBD1	TRBV7-8
CASSFSGTGGEKLFF	15	TRBD1	TRBV5-6
CATSSQGPANYGYTF	15	.	TRBV15
CASSDPPPTGELFF	14	.	TRBV6-1
CASSEVRSSGNTIYF	15	.	TRBV6-1
CASRTGTSGSYEQYF	15	TRBD2	TRBV19
CASSYRRLAWTGELFF	16	TRBD2	TRBV6-5
CASSTRGVSTDTQYF	15	TRBD2	TRBV7-9
CSVARQGNTEAFF	13	TRBD1	TRBV29-1
CASSDSRSGANVLTF	15	.	TRBV6-4
CASSPPGTGLNTEAFF	16	TRBD1	TRBV14
CASSFGYPYIATNEKLFF	18	.	TRBV7-2
CASSPRQLRTEAFF	14	.	TRBV18
CTGQMNTEAFF	11	.	TRBV29-1
CASSDQGTGGLWGYTF	16	TRBD1	TRBV6-1
CASTPGVMPQHF	12	.	TRBV6-6
CASSLDRDTEAFF	13	.	TRBV5-1
CASSFTGRAVETQYF	15	TRBD2	TRBV11-2
CASSWDGYTEAFF	13	.	TRBV18
CASSYSPSTNTEAFF	15	.	TRBV6-5
CASSTQPGRSSGNTIYF	17	.	TRBV13
CASSDYMNTEAFF	13	.	TRBV11-2
CASSRTSGNPYEQYF	15	TRBD2	TRBV4-1
CATSPGRGHGTEAFF	15	TRBD1	TRBV15
CASNPGQTYNEQFF	14	.	TRBV9
CAWRRGTGIAGELFF	15	TRBD1	TRBV30
CAWSFGPSGRASGELFF	17	TRBD2	TRBV30
CASSPTDRSTEAFF	14	.	TRBV9
CASSLAPGSPGELFF	15	.	TRBV5-1
CASSDDPRLAGGPGQFF	17	TRBD2	TRBV9
CASSLERPGELFF	13	.	TRBV27
CASSFSGHLIEQFF	14	.	TRBV11-3
CASSPRYAAEAFF	13	.	TRBV2
CASSLAPSANNEQFF	15	.	TRBV5-1
CASSQQGYSQETQYF	15	.	TRBV7-2
CASSVGDAGGNEQFF	15	TRBD2	TRBV9
CASSLRLGTDSKFSAFF	17	.	TRBV7-8
CASSPTGPQETQYF	14	TRBD1	TRBV5-6
CASSLVAGAYNEQFF	15	TRBD2	TRBV7-2
CASSFLTGGRTHEQYF	16	.	TRBV28
CASSLSDSYEQYF	13	.	TRBV27
CASSRAPPGTSGRSGETQYF	20	TRBD2	TRBV4-3
CASSAGLAGGNEQFF	15	TRBD2	TRBV9
CASSLIRTRTETQYF	15	TRBD2	TRBV7-2
CASSLGQNQPQHF	13	.	TRBV5-8
CASSRTSDYTDTQYF	15	.	TRBV6-5
CASSSRQVRETEAFF	15	.	TRBV19
CATSDGTSGDTDTQYF	16	TRBD2	TRBV6-4
CASSFSGSHGYTF	13	.	TRBV6-5
CASSQDDASGANVLTF	16	.	TRBV4-1
CASGIQGFFGGAFF	14	.	TRBV19
CAISGTTGASGTDTQYF	17	TRBD1	TRBV10-3
CASSRVAGGYEQYF	14	TRBD2	TRBV19